This is a list of T cell receptor beta chains from one sample in a study of T cells in localized non-small cell lung cancer. Profiled with immunoSEQ multiplex PCR; TCRdb holds only in-frame clones, not every one. In the table there are fewer than 35,000 clones, approximately 90% of which are singletons. Sequencing used peripheral blood, obtained before any cancer treatment. These receptors were collected from a male donor aged 60 or over with stage III lung adenocarcinoma. CDR3s leave out the opening cysteine and the closing phenylalanine or tryptophan. The order of the fields is V gene, J gene, CDR3 protein.

V gene: TRBV7-8; J gene: TRBJ1-1; CDR3 protein: ASSPAGVGPGVRVNTEAF
V gene: TRBV5-1; J gene: TRBJ2-7; CDR3 protein: ASSLESQVSSYEQY
V gene: TRBV6-1; J gene: TRBJ1-5; CDR3 protein: ASSEYRARQPQH
V gene: TRBV2; J gene: TRBJ2-5; CDR3 protein: ASSGNLAGGLETQY
V gene: TRBV5-4; J gene: TRBJ2-5; CDR3 protein: ASSLITGQETQY
V gene: TRBV5-4; J gene: TRBJ2-2; CDR3 protein: ASSLPLAGVGTGELF
V gene: TRBV2; J gene: TRBJ2-1; CDR3 protein: ASSGGVRVNEQF
V gene: TRBV28; J gene: TRBJ1-5; CDR3 protein: ASSDTGGRQPQH
V gene: TRBV7-8; J gene: TRBJ1-5; CDR3 protein: ASTPGGQGYQPQH
V gene: TRBV12-5; J gene: TRBJ2-3; CDR3 protein: ASGPNNGGGTDTQY
V gene: TRBV29-1; J gene: TRBJ2-3; CDR3 protein: SVEDGQRYTQY
V gene: TRBV19; J gene: TRBJ1-1; CDR3 protein: ASRLLGAGRTEAF
V gene: TRBV18; J gene: TRBJ2-7; CDR3 protein: ASSQSGGAYEQY
V gene: TRBV7-2; J gene: TRBJ2-6; CDR3 protein: ASSLGRTGSKGGANVLT
V gene: TRBV16; J gene: TRBJ1-3; CDR3 protein: ASSRSRGTGNTIY
V gene: TRBV10-3; J gene: TRBJ1-1; CDR3 protein: AIRGTASNTEAF
V gene: TRBV7-8; J gene: TRBJ1-6; CDR3 protein: ASSGDRASTPLH
V gene: TRBV18; J gene: TRBJ1-1; CDR3 protein: ASRAELQGDAF
V gene: TRBV10-2; J gene: TRBJ1-1; CDR3 protein: ASRDWDRGTVAEAF
V gene: TRBV5-5; J gene: TRBJ1-2; CDR3 protein: ASSLDRDRGWLHGYT
V gene: TRBV6-1; J gene: TRBJ1-5; CDR3 protein: ASSDGQGNNQPQH
V gene: TRBV19; J gene: TRBJ1-4; CDR3 protein: ASSISGDTNEKLF
V gene: TRBV2; J gene: TRBJ2-7; CDR3 protein: ASSERDYEQY
V gene: TRBV29-1; J gene: TRBJ2-3; CDR3 protein: SAHPGAAPQY
V gene: TRBV6-1; J gene: TRBJ1-1; CDR3 protein: ASSFGAGTEAF
V gene: TRBV10-1; J gene: TRBJ2-7; CDR3 protein: ASSDSGLHGEQY
V gene: TRBV9; J gene: TRBJ2-2; CDR3 protein: ASSVEASSRTGELF
V gene: TRBV28; J gene: TRBJ1-2; CDR3 protein: ASSYRGTANYGYT
V gene: TRBV2; J gene: TRBJ2-7; CDR3 protein: ASRRALAGTPEQY
V gene: TRBV11-2; J gene: TRBJ2-5; CDR3 protein: ASSISGGRGMETQY
V gene: TRBV7-6; J gene: TRBJ1-2; CDR3 protein: ASSLTEGGHYGYT
V gene: TRBV28; J gene: TRBJ2-1; CDR3 protein: ASSLAGAGAFYNEQF
V gene: TRBV6-1; J gene: TRBJ2-7; CDR3 protein: ASVITGVAYEQY
V gene: TRBV25-1; J gene: TRBJ2-5; CDR3 protein: ASSAPRLYQETQY
V gene: TRBV28; J gene: TRBJ1-2; CDR3 protein: ASSLLGVQNYGYT
V gene: TRBV4-1; J gene: TRBJ1-2; CDR3 protein: ASSQDLGQGTPYGYT
V gene: TRBV10-3; J gene: TRBJ1-1; CDR3 protein: AISESREAF
V gene: TRBV30; J gene: TRBJ1-1; CDR3 protein: AFTQAWWGTEAF
V gene: TRBV10-3; J gene: TRBJ1-1; CDR3 protein: AIRGPRAGNTEAF
V gene: TRBV5-6; J gene: TRBJ1-1; CDR3 protein: ASSLRRQKGTEAF
V gene: TRBV7-6; J gene: TRBJ2-5; CDR3 protein: ASSRGTTQETQY
V gene: TRBV27; J gene: TRBJ2-7; CDR3 protein: ASSLKEGGYEQY
V gene: TRBV27; J gene: TRBJ1-5; CDR3 protein: ASSPRRSNQPQH